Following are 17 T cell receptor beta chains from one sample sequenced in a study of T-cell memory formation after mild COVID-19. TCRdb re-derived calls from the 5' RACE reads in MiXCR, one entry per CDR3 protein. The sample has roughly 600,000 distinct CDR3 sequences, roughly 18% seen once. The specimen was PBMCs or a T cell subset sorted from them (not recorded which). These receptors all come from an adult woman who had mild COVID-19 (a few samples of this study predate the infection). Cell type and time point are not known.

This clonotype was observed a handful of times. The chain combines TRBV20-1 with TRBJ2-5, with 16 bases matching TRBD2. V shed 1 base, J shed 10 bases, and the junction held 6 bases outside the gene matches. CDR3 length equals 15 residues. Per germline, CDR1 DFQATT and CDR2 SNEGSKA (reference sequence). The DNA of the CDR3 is TGCAGTGCTAGAGCACCGGGACTAGCGGGGGGGATCCAGTACTTC. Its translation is CSARAPGLAGGIQYF.

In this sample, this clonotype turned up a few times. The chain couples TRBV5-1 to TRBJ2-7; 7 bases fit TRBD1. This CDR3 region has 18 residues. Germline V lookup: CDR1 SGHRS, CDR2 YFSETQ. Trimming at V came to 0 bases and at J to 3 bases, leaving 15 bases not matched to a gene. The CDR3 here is CASSLESKAAGGYYEQYF. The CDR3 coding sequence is TGCGCCAGCAGCTTGGAATCGAAGGCGGCAGGGGGATACTACGAGCAGTACTTC.

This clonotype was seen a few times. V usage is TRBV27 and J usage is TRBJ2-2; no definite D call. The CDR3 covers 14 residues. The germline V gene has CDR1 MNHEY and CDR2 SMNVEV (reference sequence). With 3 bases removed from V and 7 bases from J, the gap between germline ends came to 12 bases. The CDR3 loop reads CASSFLSPGGELFF. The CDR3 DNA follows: TGTGCCAGCAGTTTTCTTTCTCCGGGCGGGGAGCTGTTTTTT.

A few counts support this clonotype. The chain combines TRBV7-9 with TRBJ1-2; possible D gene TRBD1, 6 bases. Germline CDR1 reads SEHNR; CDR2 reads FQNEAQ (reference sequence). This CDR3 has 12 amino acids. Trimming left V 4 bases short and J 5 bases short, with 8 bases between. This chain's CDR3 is CASSSQGYGYTF. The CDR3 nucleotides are TGTGCCAGCAGCTCCCAGGGGTATGGCTACACCTTC. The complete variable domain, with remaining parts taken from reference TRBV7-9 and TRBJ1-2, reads DTGVSQNPRHKITKRGQNVTFRCDPISEHNRLYWYRQTLGQGPEFLTYFQNEAQLEKSRLLSDRFSAERPKGSFSTLEIQRTEQGDSAMYLCASSSQGYGYTFGSGTRLTVV.

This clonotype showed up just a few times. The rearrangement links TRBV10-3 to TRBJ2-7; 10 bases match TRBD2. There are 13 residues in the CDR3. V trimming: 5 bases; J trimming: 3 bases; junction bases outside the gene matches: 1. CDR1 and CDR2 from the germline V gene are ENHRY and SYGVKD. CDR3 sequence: CAISSGRDYEQYF. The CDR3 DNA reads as TGTGCCATCAGTAGCGGGAGGGACTACGAGCAGTACTTC.

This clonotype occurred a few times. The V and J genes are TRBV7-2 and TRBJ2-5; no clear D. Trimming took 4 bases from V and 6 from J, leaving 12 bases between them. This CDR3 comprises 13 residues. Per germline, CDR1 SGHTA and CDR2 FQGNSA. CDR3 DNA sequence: TGTGCCAGCAGCTCAGCACACCGACAGACCCAGTACTTC. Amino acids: CASSSAHRQTQYF.

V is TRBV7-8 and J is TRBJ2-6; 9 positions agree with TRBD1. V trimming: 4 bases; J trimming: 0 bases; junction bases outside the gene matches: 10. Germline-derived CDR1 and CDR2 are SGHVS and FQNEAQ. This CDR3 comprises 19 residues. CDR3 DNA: TGTGCCAGCAGCTCCCCGGGGGGACAGGGCCTCTCTGGGGCCAACGTCCTGACTTTC. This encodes CASSSPGGQGLSGANVLTF.

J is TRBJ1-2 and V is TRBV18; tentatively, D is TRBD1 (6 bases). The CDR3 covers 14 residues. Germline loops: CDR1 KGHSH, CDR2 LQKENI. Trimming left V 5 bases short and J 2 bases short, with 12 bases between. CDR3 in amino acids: CASSKTGVNYGYTF. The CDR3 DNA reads TGTGCCAGCTCAAAGACAGGAGTAAACTATGGCTACACCTTC. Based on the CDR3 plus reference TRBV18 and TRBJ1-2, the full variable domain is NAGVMQNPRHLVRRRGQEARLRCSPMKGHSHVYWYRQLPEEGLKFMVYLQKENIIDESGMPKERFSAEFPKEGPSILRIQQVVRGDSAAYFCASSKTGVNYGYTFGSGTRLTVV.

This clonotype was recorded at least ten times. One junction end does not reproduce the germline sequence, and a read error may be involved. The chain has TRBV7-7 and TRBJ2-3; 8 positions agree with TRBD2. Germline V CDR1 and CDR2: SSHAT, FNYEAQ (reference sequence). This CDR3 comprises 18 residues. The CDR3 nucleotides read TGTGCTAGCAGCTTCCACCCCTCAGTAGCGGGAAACACAGATACGCAGTATTTT. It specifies CASSFHPSVAGNTDTQYF. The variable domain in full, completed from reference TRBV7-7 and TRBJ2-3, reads GAGVSQSPRYKVTKRGQDVTLRCDPISSHATLYWYQQALGQGPEFLTYFNYEAQPDKSGLPSDRFSAERPEGSISTLTIQRTEQRDSAMYRCASSFHPSVAGNTDTQYFGPGTRLTVL.

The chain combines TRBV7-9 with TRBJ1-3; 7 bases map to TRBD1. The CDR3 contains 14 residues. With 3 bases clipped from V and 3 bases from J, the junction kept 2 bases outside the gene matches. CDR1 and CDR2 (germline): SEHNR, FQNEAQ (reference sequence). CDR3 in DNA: TGTGCCAGCAGCTTTCGGACAGGTGGAAACACCATATATTTT. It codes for CASSFRTGGNTIYF. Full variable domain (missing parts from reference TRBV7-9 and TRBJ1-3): DTGVSQNPRHKITKRGQNVTFRCDPISEHNRLYWYRQTLGQGPEFLTYFQNEAQLEKSRLLSDRFSAERPKGSFSTLEIQRTEQGDSAMYLCASSFRTGGNTIYFGEGSWLTVV.

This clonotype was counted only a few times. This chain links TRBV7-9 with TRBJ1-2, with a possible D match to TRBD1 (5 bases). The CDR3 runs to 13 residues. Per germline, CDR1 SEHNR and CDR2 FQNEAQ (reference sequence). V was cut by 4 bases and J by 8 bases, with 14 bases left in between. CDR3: CASSSSGRRGYTF. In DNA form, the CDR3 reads TGTGCCAGCAGCTCTTCAGGGAGAAGGGGCTACACCTTC.

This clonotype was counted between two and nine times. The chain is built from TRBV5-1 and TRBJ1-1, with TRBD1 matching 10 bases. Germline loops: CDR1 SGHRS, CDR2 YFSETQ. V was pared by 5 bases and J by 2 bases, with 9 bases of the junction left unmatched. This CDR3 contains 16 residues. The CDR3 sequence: CASRGTGEGHNTEAFF. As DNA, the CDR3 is TGCGCCAGCAGGGGGACAGGGGAAGGTCATAACACTGAAGCTTTCTTT.

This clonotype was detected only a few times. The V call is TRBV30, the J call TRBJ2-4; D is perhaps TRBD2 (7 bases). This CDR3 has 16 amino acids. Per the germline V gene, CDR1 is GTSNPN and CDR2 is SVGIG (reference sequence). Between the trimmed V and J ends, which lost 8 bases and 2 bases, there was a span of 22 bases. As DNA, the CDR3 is TGTGCCCTCTGGTCGCGGGGGCCCACCTCCAAAAACATTCAGTACTTC. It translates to CALWSRGPTSKNIQYF.

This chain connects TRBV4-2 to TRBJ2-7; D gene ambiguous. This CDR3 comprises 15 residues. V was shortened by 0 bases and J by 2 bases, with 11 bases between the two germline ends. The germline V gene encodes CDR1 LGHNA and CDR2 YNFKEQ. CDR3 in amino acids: CASSQDKGSAYEQYF. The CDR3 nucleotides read TGTGCCAGCAGCCAAGATAAGGGTTCGGCCTACGAGCAGTACTTC.

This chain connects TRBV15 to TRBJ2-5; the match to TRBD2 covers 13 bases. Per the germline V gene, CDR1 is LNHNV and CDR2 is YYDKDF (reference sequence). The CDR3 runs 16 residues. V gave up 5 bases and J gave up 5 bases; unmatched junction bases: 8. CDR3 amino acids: CATSRRLAGGSETQYF. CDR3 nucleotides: TGTGCCACCAGCCGCCGACTAGCGGGAGGTTCGGAGACCCAGTACTTC.

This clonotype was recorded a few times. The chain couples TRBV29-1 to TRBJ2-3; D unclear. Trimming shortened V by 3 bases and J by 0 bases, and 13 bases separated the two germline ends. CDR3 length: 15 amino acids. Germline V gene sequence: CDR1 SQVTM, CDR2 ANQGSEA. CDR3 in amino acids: CSVDTEAISTDTQYF. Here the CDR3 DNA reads TGCAGCGTTGATACTGAAGCAATCAGCACAGATACGCAGTATTTT.

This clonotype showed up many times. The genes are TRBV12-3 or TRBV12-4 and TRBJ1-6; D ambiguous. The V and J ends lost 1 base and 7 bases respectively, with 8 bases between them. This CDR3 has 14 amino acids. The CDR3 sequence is CASSLGAGNSPLHF. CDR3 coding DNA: TGTGCCAGCAGTTTAGGCGCAGGCAATTCACCCCTCCACTTT.